Below, 17 T cell receptor beta chains from the same sample are listed, as sequenced in a study of T cells in Graves' hyperthyroidism and ophthalmopathy. The investigators amplified TCR beta CDR3 regions from RNA transcripts. The HTBI primer set was used in a first-round RT-PCR of the TCR CDR3. TCRdb re-analysed the multiplex PCR reads in MiXCR, keeping a single row per CDR3 protein. This table has hundreds of thousands of distinct CDR3 sequences, about 17% appearing once. The sample taken for sequencing was blood. These receptors all stem from a woman younger than 45 with Graves' hyperthyroidism.

The chain joins TRBV7-6 to TRBJ2-7; 7 nucleotides align to TRBD1. V lost 5 bases to trimming and J lost 7 bases; unmatched junction nucleotides: 8. The germline V gene encodes CDR1 SGHVS and CDR2 FNYEAQ. The length of the CDR3 is 13 residues. The CDR3 protein is CASSATGWHEQYF. The CDR3 region has the DNA TGTGCCAGCAGCGCGACAGGGTGGCATGAGCAGTACTTC. Complete variable domain (other parts from reference TRBV7-6 and TRBJ2-7): GAGVSQSPRYKVTKRGQDVALRCDPISGHVSLYWYRQALGQGPEFLTYFNYEAQQDKSGLPNDRFSAERPEGSISTLTIQRTEQRDSAMYRCASSATGWHEQYFGPGTRLTVT.

The chain combines TRBV29-1 with TRBJ1-5; D uncertain. Between the trimmed V and J ends, which lost 7 bases and 5 bases, there was a span of 18 bases. CDR1 and CDR2 (germline): SQVTM, ANQGSEA. This CDR3 contains 14 residues. The CDR3 DNA reads as TGCAGCGCTGGGGATACGGAAGCCCATCAGCCCCAGCATTTT. It translates to CSAGDTEAHQPQHF.

Turning to this clonotype: A much larger clone sits a single nucleotide away, making a read error possible. The rearrangement joins TRBV6-2 or TRBV6-3 to TRBJ2-7; D assignment may be TRBD1 or TRBD2 (5 bases each). Deletions cut 6 bases from V and 5 bases from J, with 11 bases between. Germline V CDR1 and CDR2: MNHEY, SVGEGT. This CDR3 contains 12 residues. The CDR3 protein is CASRSGTHEQYF. In nucleotides, the CDR3 is TGTGCCAGCAGATCCGGGACCCACGAGCAGTACTTC.

The sample holds a few counts of this clonotype. V and J are TRBV6-1 and TRBJ1-1, with D possibly matching TRBD1 (5 bases). Germline values: CDR1 MNHNS, CDR2 SASEGT. Trimming cost V 8 bases and J 0 bases, with 10 bases left between them. The CDR3 covers 13 residues. CDR3 DNA: TGTGCCAGCGACAGTTTTTTGAACACTGAAGCTTTCTTT. It codes for CASDSFLNTEAFF.

This clonotype was counted between two and nine times. The chain couples TRBV7-2 to TRBJ1-1; D perhaps matches TRBD1 (5 bases). V shed 5 bases and J shed 6 bases, with 13 bases lying between them. CDR1 is SGHTA, CDR2 FQGNSA, per germline. The CDR3 sequence is 13 residues long. This chain's CDR3 is CASSLDGGAEAFF. DNA for the CDR3: TGTGCCAGCAGCCTCGACGGGGGGGCTGAAGCTTTCTTT.

The chain combines TRBV20-1 with TRBJ2-6; the D gene is possibly TRBD2 (5 bases). The CDR3 consists of 15 residues. The germline V gene has CDR1 DFQATT and CDR2 SNEGSKA (reference sequence). V was shortened by 4 bases and J by 0 bases, with 10 bases between the two germline ends. The CDR3 coding sequence is TGCAGTGCTACGAGCGGCAGCTCTGGGGCCAACGTCCTGACTTTC. Amino acid sequence: CSATSGSSGANVLTF.

Many counts were recorded for this clonotype. The chain couples TRBV30 to TRBJ1-1; D call uncertain. Trimming took 5 bases from V and 2 from J, leaving 12 bases between them. This CDR3 contains 13 residues. The germline V gene encodes CDR1 GTSNPN and CDR2 SVGIG (reference sequence). CDR3 protein: CAWVGPTNTEAFF. CDR3 sequence (DNA): TGTGCCTGGGTCGGTCCAACAAACACTGAAGCTTTCTTT. Combining the CDR3 with reference TRBV30 and TRBJ1-1 gives the whole variable domain SQTIHQWPATLVQPVGSPLSLECTVEGTSNPNLYWYRQAAGRGLQLLFYSVGIGQISSEVPQNLSASRPQDRQFILSSKKLLLSDSGFYLCAWVGPTNTEAFFGQGTRLTVV.

The J gene is TRBJ1-1, the V gene TRBV19, with 7 positions matching TRBD1. CDR3 length: 14 residues. CDR1 LNHDA and CDR2 SQIVND come from the germline V gene (reference sequence). Losses at the gene ends were 3 bases for V and 4 bases for J; bases not matched to a gene: 5. CDR3 bases: TGTGCCAGTAGTATGGGCAGGGGGGTCACTGAAGCTTTCTTT. This sequence encodes CASSMGRGVTEAFF.

The table lists this clonotype with a few counts. This sequence joins TRBV6-4 and TRBJ1-4; D may be TRBD1 (5 bases). V was trimmed by 0 bases and J by 11 bases, leaving 13 bases between them. The CDR3 length is 14 residues. Germline V gene data show CDR1 as MRHNA and CDR2 as SNTAGT. The CDR3 loop reads CASSDSVRGGKLFF. CDR3 nucleotide sequence: TGTGCCAGCAGTGACTCTGTAAGGGGAGGGAAACTGTTTTTT.

The sample holds a few counts of this clonotype. The V gene is TRBV6-1, the J gene TRBJ2-5; possible D gene TRBD2, 6 bases. This CDR3 region has 13 residues. CDR1 and CDR2 (germline): MNHNS, SASEGT. V was clipped by 4 bases and J by 4 bases, with 10 bases between them. CDR3 DNA: TGTGCCAGCAGTGCCACGCGGGGAGAGACCCAGTACTTC. Encoded protein: CASSATRGETQYF.

This clonotype was picked up many times. The rearrangement uses TRBV2 and TRBJ1-1, with D maybe TRBD1 (6 bases). The ends were cut back, 9 bases at V and 2 bases at J, with 13 bases in the middle. This CDR3 spans 13 amino acids. The germline gives CDR1 SNHLY, CDR2 FYNNEI. CDR3 sequence (DNA): TGTGCCAGGGGGGGGCTTAAAAACACTGAAGCTTTCTTT. Protein sequence: CARGGLKNTEAFF.

This clonotype appeared many times. The chain has TRBV2 and TRBJ1-5; 8 positions agree with TRBD1. The junction had 7 bases not matched to a gene; V was cut back by 6 bases and J by 0 bases. Germline lookup yields CDR1 SNHLY and CDR2 FYNNEI. This CDR3 has 16 amino acids. The DNA for the CDR3 is TGTGCCAGCAGCGGACAGGGAATCTATAGCAATCAGCCCCAGCATTTT. Translating gives CASSGQGIYSNQPQHF.

This clonotype has more than one count but fewer than ten. V gene TRBV11-2 combines with J gene TRBJ2-2; TRBD2 is a possible D gene (6 bases). The CDR3 is 17 amino acids. V was clipped by 0 bases and J by 6 bases, with 17 bases between them. Per the germline V gene, CDR1 is SGHAT and CDR2 is FQNNGV. Here the CDR3 DNA reads TGTGCCAGCAGCTTAGATAGCCCGGGAGATTTCTCCGGGGAGCTGTTTTTT. Its translation is CASSLDSPGDFSGELFF.

The chain carries TRBV19 and TRBJ1-5; D is unclear. Germline V gene sequence: CDR1 LNHDA, CDR2 SQIVND (reference sequence). V was pared by 6 bases and J by 5 bases, with 17 bases between. This CDR3 comprises 15 residues. DNA for the CDR3: TGTGCCAGTAGAAATTATCGTAGAGGGCATCAGCCCCAGCATTTT. Protein product: CASRNYRRGHQPQHF.

In its sample, this clonotype was seen many times. This chain uses TRBV3-1 with TRBJ1-2; D ambiguous. There are 14 residues in the CDR3. The ends were cut back, 0 bases at V and 7 bases at J, with 12 bases in the middle. The germline V gene encodes CDR1 LGHDT and CDR2 YNNKEL (reference sequence). This chain's CDR3 is CASSQDLRGGGYTF. CDR3 sequence (DNA): TGTGCCAGCAGCCAAGATTTGCGGGGAGGTGGCTACACCTTC.

This clonotype was seen repeatedly, ten times or more. This rearrangement joins TRBV15 to TRBJ2-1; D tentatively reads TRBD1 or TRBD2 (5 bases each). The CDR3 spans 14 residues. From germline, CDR1 is LNHNV and CDR2 YYDKDF (reference sequence). Trimming cost V 0 bases and J 10 bases, with 13 bases left between them. The CDR3 region has the DNA TGTGCCACCAGCAGAGATCGGGGCTTGGGAGAGCAGTTCTTC. Protein product: CATSRDRGLGEQFF.

This clonotype occurred many times. The chain uses TRBV3-1 and TRBJ1-5, with D possibly matching TRBD1 (5 bases). Germline assignment: CDR1 LGHDT and CDR2 YNNKEL (reference sequence). CDR3 length: 16 amino acids. The germline V and J ends were trimmed by 2 bases and 5 bases, with 16 bases remaining between them. CDR3 protein: CASSQSPTVTDQPQHF. DNA for the CDR3: TGTGCCAGCAGCCAATCCCCAACCGTGACAGATCAGCCCCAGCATTTT.